This T cell receptor (beta chain) was obtained from a study of T cells in Graves' hyperthyroidism and ophthalmopathy. Researchers barred patients who had uncontrolled infection, other autoimmune disease, pregnancy or lactation. Thyroid ultrasound and orbital computed tomography, with clinical symptoms and serum thyroxine and TRAb, informed diagnoses. Findings and caveats of the study: The model anticipated ophthalmopathy a median 6.5 months pre-onset. Most clonotypes that expanded in the thyroid above 0.001 also showed up in blood.

From RNA transcripts, TCR beta CDR3 regions were amplified. In the first-round RT-PCR of the TCR CDR3, the HTBI primer set was used. A single record per CDR3 protein comes from TCRdb applying MiXCR to the multiplex PCR reads. The data hold a few hundred thousand distinct CDR3 sequences, with approximately 44% observed a single time. Germline V lookup: CDR1 SEHNR, CDR2 FQNEAQ (reference sequence). The V end lost 3 bases, the J end lost 6 bases, and 11 bases lay between the germline ends. The CDR3 contains 13 residues. There are many counts of this clonotype. Its specificity is unknown. The V gene is TRBV7-9, the J gene TRBJ1-1, with D possibly matching TRBD1 (6 bases). Sequencing used peripheral blood or thyroid tissue (not recorded which). The sequence came from an adult woman with Graves' disease, either hyperthyroidism or ophthalmopathy (not recorded which). CDR3 in DNA: TGTGCCAGCAGCTTTTGGTCAGGGGCTGAAGCTTTCTTT. Translated: CASSFWSGAEAFF.